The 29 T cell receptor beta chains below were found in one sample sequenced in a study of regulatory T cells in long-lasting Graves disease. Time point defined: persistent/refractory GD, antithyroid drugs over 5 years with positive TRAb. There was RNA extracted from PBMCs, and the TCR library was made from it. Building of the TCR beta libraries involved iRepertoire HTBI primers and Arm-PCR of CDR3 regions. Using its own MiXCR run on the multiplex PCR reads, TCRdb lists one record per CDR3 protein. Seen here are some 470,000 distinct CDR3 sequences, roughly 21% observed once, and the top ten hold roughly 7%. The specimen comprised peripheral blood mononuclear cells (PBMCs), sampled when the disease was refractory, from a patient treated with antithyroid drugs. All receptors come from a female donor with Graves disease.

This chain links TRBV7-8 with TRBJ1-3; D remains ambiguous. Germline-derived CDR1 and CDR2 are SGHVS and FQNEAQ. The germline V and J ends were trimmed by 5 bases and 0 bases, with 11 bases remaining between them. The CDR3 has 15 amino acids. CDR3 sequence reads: CASSPTASSGNTIYF. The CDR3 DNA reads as TGTGCCAGCAGCCCTACAGCATCCTCTGGAAACACCATATATTTT.

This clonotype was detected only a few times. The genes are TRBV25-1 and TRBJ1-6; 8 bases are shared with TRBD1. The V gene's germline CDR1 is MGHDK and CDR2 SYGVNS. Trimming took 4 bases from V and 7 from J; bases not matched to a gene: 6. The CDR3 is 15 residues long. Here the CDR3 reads CASSVDRVTNSPLHF. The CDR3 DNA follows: TGTGCCAGCAGTGTGGACAGGGTAACCAATTCACCCCTCCACTTT.

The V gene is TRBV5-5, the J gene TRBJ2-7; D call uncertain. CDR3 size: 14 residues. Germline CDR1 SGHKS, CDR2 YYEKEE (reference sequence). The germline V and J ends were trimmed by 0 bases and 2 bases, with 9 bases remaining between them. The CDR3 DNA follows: TGTGCCAGCAGCTTGGAGCTGGATCCCTACGAGCAGTACTTC. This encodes CASSLELDPYEQYF. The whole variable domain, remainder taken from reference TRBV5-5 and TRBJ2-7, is DAGVTQSPTHLIKTRGQQVTLRCSPISGHKSVSWYQQVLGQGPQFIFQYYEKEERGRGNFPDRFSARQFPNYSSELNVNALLLGDSALYLCASSLELDPYEQYFGPGTRLTVT.

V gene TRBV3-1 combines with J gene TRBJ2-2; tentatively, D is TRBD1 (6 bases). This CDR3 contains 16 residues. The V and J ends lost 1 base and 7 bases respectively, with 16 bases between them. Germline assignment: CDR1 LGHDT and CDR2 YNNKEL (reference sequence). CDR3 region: CASSQVLGGRRGELFF. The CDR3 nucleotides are TGTGCCAGCAGCCAAGTTCTTGGGGGCCGTCGCGGGGAGCTGTTTTTT.

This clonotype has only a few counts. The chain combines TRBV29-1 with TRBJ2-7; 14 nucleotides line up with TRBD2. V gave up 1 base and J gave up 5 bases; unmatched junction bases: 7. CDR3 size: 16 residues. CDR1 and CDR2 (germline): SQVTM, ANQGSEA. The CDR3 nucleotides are TGCAGCGTTGAAGGACTAGCGGGAGGGCCATTGAACGAGCAGTACTTC. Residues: CSVEGLAGGPLNEQYF.

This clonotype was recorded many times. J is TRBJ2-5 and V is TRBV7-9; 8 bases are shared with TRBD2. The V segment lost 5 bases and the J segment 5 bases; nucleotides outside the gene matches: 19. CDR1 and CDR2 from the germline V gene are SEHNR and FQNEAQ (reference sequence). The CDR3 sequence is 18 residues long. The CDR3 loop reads CASSPPPSSAGVGETQYF. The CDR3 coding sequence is TGTGCCAGCAGCCCACCGCCGAGTTCAGCGGGAGTGGGGGAGACCCAGTACTTC.

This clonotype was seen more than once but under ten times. CDR3: CASSSRGSSYNSPLHF. CDR3 bases: TGTGCCAGCAGCTCCAGGGGGAGCTCCTATAATTCACCCCTCCACTTT. The chain has TRBV7-8 and TRBJ1-6; 7 nucleotides agree with TRBD1. The CDR3 runs to 16 residues. V gave up 4 bases and J gave up 0 bases; unmatched junction bases: 3. Looked up from germline, CDR1 is SGHVS and CDR2 is FQNEAQ.

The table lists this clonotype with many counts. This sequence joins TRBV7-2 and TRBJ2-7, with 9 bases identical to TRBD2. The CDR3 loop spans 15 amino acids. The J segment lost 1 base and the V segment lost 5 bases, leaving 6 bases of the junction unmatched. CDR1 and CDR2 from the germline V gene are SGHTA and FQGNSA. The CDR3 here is CASSERLAVSYEQYF. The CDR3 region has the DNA TGTGCCAGCAGCGAGCGACTAGCGGTTTCCTACGAGCAGTACTTC.

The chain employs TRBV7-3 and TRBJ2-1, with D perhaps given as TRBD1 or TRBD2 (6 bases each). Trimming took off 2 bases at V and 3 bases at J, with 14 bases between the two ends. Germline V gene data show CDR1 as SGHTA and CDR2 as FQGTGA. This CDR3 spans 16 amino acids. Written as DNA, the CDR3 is TGTGCCAGCAGCTTATTAGGGGGGCCCCACTACAATGAGCAGTTCTTC. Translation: CASSLLGGPHYNEQFF.

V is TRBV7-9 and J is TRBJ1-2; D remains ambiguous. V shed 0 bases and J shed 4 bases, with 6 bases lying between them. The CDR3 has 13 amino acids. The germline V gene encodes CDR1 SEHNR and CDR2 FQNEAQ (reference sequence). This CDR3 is CASSLADFYGYTF. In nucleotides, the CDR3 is TGTGCCAGCAGCTTAGCGGACTTCTATGGCTACACCTTC.

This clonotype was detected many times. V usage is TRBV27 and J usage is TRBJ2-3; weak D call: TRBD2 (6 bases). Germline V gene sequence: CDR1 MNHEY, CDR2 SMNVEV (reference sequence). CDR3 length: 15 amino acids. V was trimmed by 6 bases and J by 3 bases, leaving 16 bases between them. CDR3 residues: CASRRTSGYTDTQYF. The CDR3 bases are TGTGCCAGCAGACGTACGAGCGGGTATACAGATACGCAGTATTTT.

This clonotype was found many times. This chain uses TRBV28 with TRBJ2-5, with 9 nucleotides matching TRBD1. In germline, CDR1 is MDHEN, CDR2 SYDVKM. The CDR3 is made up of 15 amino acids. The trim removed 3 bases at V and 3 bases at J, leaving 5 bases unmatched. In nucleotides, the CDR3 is TGTGCCAGCAGTTTGACCGGGACAGGGAAAGAGACCCAGTACTTC. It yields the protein CASSLTGTGKETQYF.

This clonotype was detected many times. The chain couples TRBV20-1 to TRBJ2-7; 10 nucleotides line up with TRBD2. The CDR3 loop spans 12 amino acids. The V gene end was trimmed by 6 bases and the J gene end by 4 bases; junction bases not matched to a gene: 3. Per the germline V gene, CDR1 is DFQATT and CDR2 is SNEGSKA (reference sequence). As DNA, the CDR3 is TGCAGTGCAAAAGCGGGAGGGTACGAGCAGTACTTC. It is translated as CSAKAGGYEQYF.

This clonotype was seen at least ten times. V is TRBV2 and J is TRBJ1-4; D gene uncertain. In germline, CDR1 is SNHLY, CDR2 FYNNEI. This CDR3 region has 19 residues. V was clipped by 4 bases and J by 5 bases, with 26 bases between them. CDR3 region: CASSVPRGQFAPRNEKLFF. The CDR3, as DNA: TGTGCCAGCAGTGTCCCCCGTGGGCAGTTCGCTCCCCGGAATGAAAAACTGTTTTTT.

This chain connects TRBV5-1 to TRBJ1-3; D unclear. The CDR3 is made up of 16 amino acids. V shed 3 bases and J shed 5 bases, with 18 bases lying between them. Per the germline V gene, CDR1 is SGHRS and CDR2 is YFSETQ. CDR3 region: CASSSLLPMNRNTIYF. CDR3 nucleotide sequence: TGCGCCAGCAGCTCTCTTCTCCCGATGAACCGAAACACCATATATTTT.

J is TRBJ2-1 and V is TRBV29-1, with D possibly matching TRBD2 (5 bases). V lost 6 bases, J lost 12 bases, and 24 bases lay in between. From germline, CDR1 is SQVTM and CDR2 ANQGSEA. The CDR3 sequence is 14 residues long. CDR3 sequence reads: CSVREGMVGMGQFF. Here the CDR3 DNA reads TGCAGCGTCCGGGAAGGGATGGTGGGGATGGGGCAGTTCTTC.

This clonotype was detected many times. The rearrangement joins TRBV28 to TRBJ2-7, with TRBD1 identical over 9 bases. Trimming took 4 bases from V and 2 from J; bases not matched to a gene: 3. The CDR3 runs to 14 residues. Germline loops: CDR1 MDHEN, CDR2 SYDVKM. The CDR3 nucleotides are TGTGCCAGCAGTTGGGACAGGGCGGCCTACGAGCAGTACTTC. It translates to CASSWDRAAYEQYF.

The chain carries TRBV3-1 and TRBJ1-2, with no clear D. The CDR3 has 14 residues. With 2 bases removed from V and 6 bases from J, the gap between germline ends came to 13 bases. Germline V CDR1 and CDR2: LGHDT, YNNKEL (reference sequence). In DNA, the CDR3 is TGTGCCAGCAGCCAATCCGGGAATTGGAATGGCTACACCTTC. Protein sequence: CASSQSGNWNGYTF.

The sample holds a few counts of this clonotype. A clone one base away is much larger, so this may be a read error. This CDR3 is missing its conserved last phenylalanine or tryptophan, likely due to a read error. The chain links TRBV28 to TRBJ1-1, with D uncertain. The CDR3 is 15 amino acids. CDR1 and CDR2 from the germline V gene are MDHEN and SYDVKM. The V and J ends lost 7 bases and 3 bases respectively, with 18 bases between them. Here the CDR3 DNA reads TGTGCCAGCATTCTCTCCGGAACAGCGTACACTGAAGCTTTCCTT. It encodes CASILSGTAYTEAFL.

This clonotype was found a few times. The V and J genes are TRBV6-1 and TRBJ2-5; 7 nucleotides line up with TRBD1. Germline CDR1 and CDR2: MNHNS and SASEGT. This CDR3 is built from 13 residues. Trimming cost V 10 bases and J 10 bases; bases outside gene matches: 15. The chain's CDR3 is CAIMDRPQGIQYF. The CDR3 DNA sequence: TGTGCCATCATGGACAGGCCCCAAGGAATCCAGTACTTC.

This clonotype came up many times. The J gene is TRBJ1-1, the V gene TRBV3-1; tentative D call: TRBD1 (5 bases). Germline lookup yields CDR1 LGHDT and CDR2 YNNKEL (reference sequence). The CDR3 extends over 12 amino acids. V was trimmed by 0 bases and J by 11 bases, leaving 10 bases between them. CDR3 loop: CASSQEREGAFF. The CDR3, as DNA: TGTGCCAGCAGCCAAGAGAGGGAGGGGGCTTTCTTT.

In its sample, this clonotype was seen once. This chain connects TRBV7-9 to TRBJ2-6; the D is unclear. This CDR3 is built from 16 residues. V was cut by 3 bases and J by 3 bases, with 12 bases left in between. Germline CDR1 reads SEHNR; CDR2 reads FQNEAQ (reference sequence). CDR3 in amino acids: CASSFPAERGANVLTF. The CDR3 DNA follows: TGTGCCAGCAGCTTCCCCGCCGAACGTGGGGCCAACGTCCTGACTTTC. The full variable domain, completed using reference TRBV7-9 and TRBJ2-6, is DTGVSQNPRHKITKRGQNVTFRCDPISEHNRLYWYRQTLGQGPEFLTYFQNEAQLEKSRLLSDRFSAERPKGSFSTLEIQRTEQGDSAMYLCASSFPAERGANVLTFGAGSRLTVL.

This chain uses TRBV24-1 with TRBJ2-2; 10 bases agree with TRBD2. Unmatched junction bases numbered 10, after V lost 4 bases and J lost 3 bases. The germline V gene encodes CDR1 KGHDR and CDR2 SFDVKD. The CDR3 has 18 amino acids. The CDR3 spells CATSDRFEREGDTGELFF. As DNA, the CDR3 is TGTGCCACCAGTGACCGATTTGAGCGGGAGGGGGACACCGGGGAGCTGTTTTTT.

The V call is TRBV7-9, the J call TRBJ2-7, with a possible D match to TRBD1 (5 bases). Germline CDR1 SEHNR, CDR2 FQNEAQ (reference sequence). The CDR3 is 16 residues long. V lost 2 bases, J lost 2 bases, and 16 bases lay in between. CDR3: CASSLSTAKPTYEQYF. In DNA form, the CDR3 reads TGTGCCAGCAGCTTATCGACAGCAAAACCGACCTACGAGCAGTACTTC.

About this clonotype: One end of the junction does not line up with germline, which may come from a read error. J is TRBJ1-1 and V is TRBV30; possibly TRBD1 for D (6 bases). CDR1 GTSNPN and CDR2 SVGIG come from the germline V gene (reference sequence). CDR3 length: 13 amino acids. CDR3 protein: CAWSQGLKTEAFF. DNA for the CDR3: TGTGCCTGGAGCCAGGGGCTGAAAACTGAAGCTTTCTTT. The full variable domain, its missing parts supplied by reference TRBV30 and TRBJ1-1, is SQTIHQWPATLVQPVGSPLSLECTVEGTSNPNLYWYRQAAGRGLQLLFYSVGIGQISSEVPQNLSASRPQDRQFILSSKKLLLSDSGFYLCAWSQGLKTEAFFGQGTRLTVV.

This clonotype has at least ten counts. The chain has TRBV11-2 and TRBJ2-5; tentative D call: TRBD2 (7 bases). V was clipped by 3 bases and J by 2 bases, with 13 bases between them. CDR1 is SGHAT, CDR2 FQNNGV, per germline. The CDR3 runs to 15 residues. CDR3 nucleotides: TGTGCCAGCAGCTTGTGGGGGGGGCCACAAGAGACCCAGTACTTC. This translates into CASSLWGGPQETQYF.

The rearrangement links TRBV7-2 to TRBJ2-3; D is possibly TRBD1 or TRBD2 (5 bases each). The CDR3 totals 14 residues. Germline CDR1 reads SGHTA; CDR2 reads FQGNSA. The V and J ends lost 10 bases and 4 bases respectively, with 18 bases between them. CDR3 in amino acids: CATGEGSASDTQYF. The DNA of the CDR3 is TGTGCCACCGGCGAGGGGTCCGCCTCAGATACGCAGTATTTT.

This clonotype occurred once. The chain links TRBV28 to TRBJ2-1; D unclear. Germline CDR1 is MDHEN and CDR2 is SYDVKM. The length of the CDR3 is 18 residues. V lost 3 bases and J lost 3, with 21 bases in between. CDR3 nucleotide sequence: TGTGCCAGCAGTTTTGATGTATTTGAGCCGACCGACTACAATGAGCAGTTCTTC. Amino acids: CASSFDVFEPTDYNEQFF.

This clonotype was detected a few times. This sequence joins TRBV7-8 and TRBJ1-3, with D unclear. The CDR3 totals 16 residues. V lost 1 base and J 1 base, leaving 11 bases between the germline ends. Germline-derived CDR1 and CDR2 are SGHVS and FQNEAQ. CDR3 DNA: TGTGCCAGCAGCTTAGTCAGGATTGGATCTGGAAACACCATATATTTT. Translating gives CASSLVRIGSGNTIYF.